Shown below are 27 T cell receptor beta chains from a single sample sequenced in a study of control samples from healthy donors and cancer patients. Sequencing used immunoSEQ multiplex PCR; TCRdb keeps in-frame clones, though not all of them. This table has some 74,000 clones, 70% to 90% appearing once. The specimen sequenced was blood. These receptors were taken from a woman in her forties or fifties in good health.

The sample holds a few counts of this clone. The V call is TRBV10-3, the J call TRBJ1-1; TRBD1 aligns across 7 bases. The CDR3 extends over 14 amino acids. V shed 10 bases, J shed 2 bases, and the junction held 10 bases outside the gene matches. Germline V gene sequence: CDR1 ENHRY, CDR2 SYGVKD. The CDR3 region is CATASDRENTEAFF. In DNA form, the CDR3 reads TGTGCCACCGCCTCAGACAGGGAAAACACTGAAGCTTTCTTT.

The chain combines TRBV9 with TRBJ2-1; D not certain. Trimming stripped 0 bases from V and 4 bases from J, with 11 bases between. From germline, CDR1 is SGDLS and CDR2 YYNGEE. This CDR3 is 15 amino acids long. DNA of the CDR3: TGTGCCAGCAGCGTAGATTTTTTCCCTTACAATGAGCAGTTCTTC. Translation gives CASSVDFFPYNEQFF.

The chain carries TRBV20-1 and TRBJ2-3; a possible D gene is TRBD1 (6 bases). Deletions cut 3 bases from V and 4 bases from J, with 17 bases between. The germline CDR1 and CDR2 sequences are DFQATT and SNEGSKA (reference sequence). The CDR3 has 15 amino acids. CDR3 loop: CSASSLPSGADTQYF. The CDR3 nucleotides read TGCAGTGCTAGTTCCCTACCTTCAGGGGCAGATACGCAGTATTTT.

V gene TRBV5-5 combines with J gene TRBJ1-1; the D gene is possibly TRBD1 (5 bases). This CDR3 comprises 15 residues. Per the germline V gene, CDR1 is SGHKS and CDR2 is YYEKEE (reference sequence). V lost 0 bases and J 0 bases, leaving 9 bases between the germline ends. CDR3 sequence reads: CASSLVGLMNTEAFF. Here the CDR3 DNA reads TGTGCCAGCAGCTTGGTGGGGCTCATGAACACTGAAGCTTTCTTT.

The chain joins TRBV7-7 to TRBJ2-7, with D possibly matching TRBD2 (6 bases). CDR3 length: 15 amino acids. Deletions cut 1 base from V and 0 bases from J, with 10 bases between. Looked up from germline, CDR1 is SSHAT and CDR2 is FNYEAQ (reference sequence). In DNA form, the CDR3 reads TGTGCCAGCAGCTTAGGACGGGGGAGCTCCTACGAGCAGTACTTC. Its protein is CASSLGRGSSYEQYF.

The V call is TRBV6-5, the J call TRBJ1-1; D possibly corresponds to TRBD1 (6 bases). This CDR3 contains 12 residues. Germline CDR1 is MNHEY and CDR2 is SVGAGI. The CDR3 DNA follows: TGTGCTATAACAGGGCTGAACACTGAAGCTTTCTTT. Its protein is CAITGLNTEAFF.

The rearrangement links TRBV6-5 to TRBJ1-5; D gene uncertain. The CDR3 extends over 13 amino acids. Germline CDR1 and CDR2: MNHEY and SVGAGI. The germline V and J ends were trimmed by 6 bases and 5 bases, with 11 bases remaining between them. The CDR3 loop is CASSRTQDQPQHF. The CDR3 DNA is TGTGCCAGCAGCAGGACCCAGGATCAGCCCCAGCATTTT.

The chain recombines TRBV11-3 with TRBJ1-3; D uncertain. Germline CDR1 SGHNT, CDR2 YENEEA. This CDR3 spans 15 amino acids. Trimming shortened V by 5 bases and J by 2 bases, and 13 bases separated the two germline ends. The CDR3 DNA follows: TGTGCCAGCAGCCTTTTTGGGTCACCTGGAAACACCATATATTTT. Amino acid sequence: CASSLFGSPGNTIYF.

The J gene is TRBJ2-3, the V gene TRBV6-6; 7 bases fit TRBD2. From germline, CDR1 is MNHNY and CDR2 SVGAGI (reference sequence). The J segment lost 4 bases and the V segment lost 5 bases, leaving 12 bases of the junction unmatched. The CDR3 covers 16 residues. The CDR3 here is CASSPIGSGVSDTQYF. As DNA, the CDR3 is TGTGCCAGCAGTCCGATTGGAAGCGGGGTTTCAGATACGCAGTATTTT.

Here the CDR3 reads CASRGTSTGELFF. CDR3 bases: TGTGCCAGCAGAGGGACTAGCACCGGGGAGCTGTTTTTT. The chain combines TRBV2 with TRBJ2-2; 8 bases fit TRBD2. The ends lost 6 bases at V and 4 bases at J; junction bases unmatched: 1. The V gene's germline CDR1 is SNHLY and CDR2 FYNNEI. The CDR3 loop spans 13 amino acids. The entire variable domain, with the rest obtained from reference TRBV2 and TRBJ2-2, is as follows: EPEVTQTPSHQVTQMGQEVILRCVPISNHLYFYWYRQILGQKVEFLVSFYNNEISEKSEIFDDQFSVERPDGSNFTLKIRSTKLEDSAMYFCASRGTSTGELFFGEGSRLTVL.

This clone is a singleton in its sample. The V gene is TRBV24-1, the J gene TRBJ1-6; tentative D call: TRBD1 (6 bases). The CDR3 is 14 amino acids. The V end lost 4 bases, the J end lost 5 bases, and 8 bases lay between the germline ends. From germline, CDR1 is KGHDR and CDR2 SFDVKD. CDR3 amino acids: CATSEHRDNSPLHF. CDR3 coding DNA: TGTGCCACCAGTGAGCACAGGGATAATTCACCCCTCCACTTT.

V is TRBV9 and J is TRBJ2-1; the match to TRBD1 covers 10 bases. Losses at the gene ends were 4 bases for V and 9 bases for J; bases not matched to a gene: 19. Germline V gene data show CDR1 as SGDLS and CDR2 as YYNGEE. This CDR3 contains 18 residues. CDR3 amino acids: CASSQSLETGTGVGEQFF. The CDR3 nucleotides read TGTGCCAGCAGCCAATCTCTCGAGACCGGGACAGGGGTAGGTGAGCAGTTCTTC.

CDR3 loop: CASSQNRRGGYTF. In DNA form, the CDR3 reads TGTGCCAGCAGCCAAAATAGAAGGGGTGGCTACACCTTC. The chain joins TRBV3-1 (or the pseudogene TRBV3-2) to TRBJ1-2; maybe TRBD1 (5 bases). Germline-derived CDR1 and CDR2 are LGHDT and YNNKEL (reference sequence). V lost 2 bases, J lost 7 bases, and 11 bases lay in between. The CDR3 is 13 residues long.

The rearrangement links TRBV7-9 to TRBJ2-3, with TRBD2 identical over 15 bases. Losses at the gene ends were 6 bases for V and 5 bases for J; bases not matched to a gene: 3. This CDR3 has 15 amino acids. Germline CDR1 and CDR2: SEHNR and FQNEAQ (reference sequence). The DNA of the CDR3 is TGTGCCAGCAGTCCGGGACTAGCGGGGGGAGATACGCAGTATTTT. Its protein product is CASSPGLAGGDTQYF.

This clone was counted a few times. The gene calls are TRBV6-5 and TRBJ2-7, with D perhaps matching TRBD1 or TRBD2 (5 bases each). V was cut by 4 bases and J by 3 bases, with 16 bases left in between. The germline V gene has CDR1 MNHEY and CDR2 SVGAGI. The CDR3 sequence is 15 residues long. The CDR3 loop reads CASSSNSGADYEQYF. The CDR3 DNA sequence: TGTGCCAGCAGTTCCAACTCCGGGGCAGACTACGAGCAGTACTTC.

The genes are TRBV3-1 (or the pseudogene TRBV3-2) and TRBJ2-2; D is unresolved. The germline V gene has CDR1 LGHDT and CDR2 YNNKEL (reference sequence). With 6 bases removed from V and 1 base from J, the gap between germline ends came to 9 bases. This CDR3 contains 14 residues. CDR3 nucleotide sequence: TGTGCCAGCAGAGCAATAGGGAACACCGGGGAGCTGTTTTTT. Translated, it gives CASRAIGNTGELFF.

The J gene is TRBJ2-3, the V gene TRBV5-6; TRBD2 agrees at 11 bases. Germline V CDR1 and CDR2: SGHDT, YYEEEE. CDR3 length: 18 residues. The junction had 7 bases not matched to a gene; V was cut back by 1 base and J by 0 bases. The CDR3 region is CASSLRTSGPHSTDTQYF. In DNA, the CDR3 is TGTGCCAGCAGCTTGAGGACTAGCGGGCCCCATAGCACAGATACGCAGTATTTT.

The chain combines TRBV6-6 with TRBJ1-1; the match to TRBD1 covers 7 bases. The CDR3 length is 12 residues. J was trimmed by 5 bases and V by 4 bases; bases with no gene match: 1. Germline assignment: CDR1 MNHNY and CDR2 SVGAGI (reference sequence). The CDR3 reads CASSSGGTEAFF. The CDR3 DNA reads TGTGCCAGCAGTTCAGGGGGGACTGAAGCTTTCTTT.

V usage is TRBV30 and J usage is TRBJ1-3; D is undetermined. V was cut by 4 bases and J by 0 bases, with 7 bases left in between. CDR1 and CDR2 (germline): GTSNPN, SVGIG (reference sequence). The CDR3 loop spans 13 amino acids. CDR3 nucleotides: TGTGCCTGGACTGGGTTCTCTGGAAACACCATATATTTT. This encodes CAWTGFSGNTIYF.

The V and J genes are TRBV30 and TRBJ1-6; 9 bases line up with TRBD1. The CDR3 runs to 16 residues. J lost 0 bases, V lost 4 bases, and 4 bases had no gene match. Germline V CDR1 and CDR2: GTSNPN, SVGIG (reference sequence). The CDR3 loop reads CAWTKGQGSYNSPLHF. In DNA, the CDR3 is TGTGCCTGGACCAAGGGACAGGGCTCCTATAATTCACCCCTCCACTTT.

This chain links TRBV6-5 with TRBJ1-6; 9 nucleotides line up with TRBD1. CDR3 size: 15 residues. Trimming at V came to 4 bases and at J to 10 bases, leaving 8 bases not matched to a gene. Germline CDR1 is MNHEY and CDR2 is SVGAGI. CDR3 sequence: CASSSYTGGDSPLHF. CDR3 DNA: TGTGCCAGCAGTTCGTACACAGGGGGCGACTCACCCCTCCACTTT.

This clone was seen a handful of times. Here the CDR3 reads CASSEYRDYGYTF. DNA for the CDR3: TGTGCCAGCAGTGAATACAGGGACTATGGCTACACCTTC. The chain uses TRBV2 and TRBJ1-2; a possible D gene is TRBD1 (6 bases). Germline assignment: CDR1 SNHLY and CDR2 FYNNEI. V lost 2 bases to trimming and J lost 3 bases, with 7 bases between them. The CDR3 consists of 13 residues.

This clone has a single count. The chain combines TRBV30 with TRBJ1-5, with D perhaps TRBD1 (5 bases). Germline CDR1 GTSNPN, CDR2 SVGIG (reference sequence). CDR3 length equals 12 residues. V lost 5 bases, J lost 3 bases, and 8 bases lay in between. The CDR3 nucleotides are TGTGCCTGGGGGACTCCCAATCAGCCCCAGCATTTT. Translation: CAWGTPNQPQHF.

The V and J genes are TRBV15 and TRBJ2-1; TRBD1 is a possible D gene (5 bases). The length of the CDR3 is 15 residues. The V and J ends lost 0 bases and 7 bases respectively, with 13 bases between them. Germline V gene data show CDR1 as LNHNV and CDR2 as YYDKDF (reference sequence). The chain's CDR3 is CATSRDGYSGNEQFF. The CDR3 nucleotides are TGTGCCACCAGCAGAGATGGATATTCAGGGAATGAGCAGTTCTTC.

V is TRBV5-1 and J is TRBJ1-1; a weak D match, TRBD1 (5 bases). The CDR3 spans 13 residues. CDR1 and CDR2 from the germline V gene are SGHRS and YFSETQ. The V end lost 2 bases, the J end lost 2 bases, and 7 bases lay between the germline ends. The CDR3 here is CASSFQGNTEAFF. In DNA, the CDR3 is TGCGCCAGCAGCTTTCAGGGTAACACTGAAGCTTTCTTT.

The chain has TRBV9 and TRBJ2-3; 12 positions agree with TRBD2. Germline trimming cut 4 bases from V and 3 bases from J; bases unmatched to any gene: 12. Germline V lookup: CDR1 SGDLS, CDR2 YYNGEE. The CDR3 spans 18 residues. The CDR3, as DNA: TGTGCCAGCAGCCTTACTCTAGCGGGGGGGCGATTGACAGATACGCAGTATTTT. It codes for CASSLTLAGGRLTDTQYF.

The chain uses TRBV23-1 and TRBJ2-1, with D possibly called TRBD1 or TRBD2 (6 bases each). TRBV23-1 is noted as an ORF with a role that remains uncertain. V was pared by 3 bases and J by 7 bases, with 13 bases between. The CDR3 contains 14 residues. The CDR3 sequence is CASSHRGAQNEQFF. The DNA for the CDR3 is TGCGCCAGCAGTCATAGGGGGGCTCAGAATGAGCAGTTCTTC.